The sequence of this TCR beta chain was determined in a study of OX40 agonist ivuxolimab in advanced cancers. Overall study: With a range of roughly 23 to 79, age averaged approximately 60 years, and about 83% were male.

General study points: Some nonresponders additionally presented with little normalized T-cell clonal expansion. The CD4+ and CD8+ T cells in the blood had expanded clonally by week 6 at 0.1 to 3.0 mg/kg.

Anyone with autoimmune disease history or systemic immunosuppression was excluded. Regarding this clone: Antigen unknown.

Trimming removed 1 base at V and 6 bases at J, with 7 bases between. The CDR3 covers 14 residues. Germline values: CDR1 SGHDN, CDR2 FVKESK. The protocol was immunoSEQ multiplex PCR, while the TCRdb copy is restricted to in-frame clones and leaves out a portion. The sample gives about 65,000 clones, around 86% of which show up once; under 0.5% is in the top ten. This clonotype originated in an adult with an advanced solid tumor such as melanoma, head and neck, liver or kidney cancer. The specimen comprised CD4+ or CD8+ T cells sorted from blood, sampled in a trial of the OX40 agonist ivuxolimab. The chain has TRBV14 and TRBJ1-6; D uncertain. The CDR3 sequence: CASSQGVVNSPLHF. In nucleotides, the CDR3 is TGTGCCAGCAGCCAAGGGGTTGTTAATTCACCCCTCCACTTT.